Listed here are 25 T cell receptor beta chains from one sample, sequenced in a study of blood T cell repertoires in COVID-19. Clones were read by immunoSEQ multiplex PCR, and TCRdb kept only the in-frame ones, dropping some. The sample has around 250,000 clones, approximately 81% seen once; the top ten hold 6.6%. Sequencing was performed on PBMCs or T cells enriched from blood (not recorded which). The receptors derive from a woman aged 50 to 60 who had been exposed to COVID-19.

The chain links TRBV2 to TRBJ2-1, with 7 nucleotides matching TRBD2. CDR1 and CDR2 (germline): SNHLY, FYNNEI. Trimming at V came to 3 bases and at J to 4 bases, leaving 12 bases not matched to a gene. The CDR3 totals 17 residues. CDR3 loop: CASSDLGGGRSYNEQFF. As DNA, the CDR3 is TGTGCCAGCAGTGATCTTGGCGGGGGACGATCTTACAATGAGCAGTTCTTC.

The chain uses TRBV4-2 and TRBJ2-1, with D maybe TRBD2 (6 bases). This CDR3 spans 14 amino acids. Trimming left V 1 base short and J 4 bases short, with 8 bases between. The germline V gene has CDR1 LGHNA and CDR2 YNFKEQ. CDR3 loop: CASSQAGVYNEQFF. DNA of the CDR3: TGTGCCAGCAGCCAAGCGGGGGTATACAATGAGCAGTTCTTC.

The rearrangement uses TRBV27 and TRBJ1-6; TRBD1 matches 7 bases. Germline-derived CDR1 and CDR2 are MNHEY and SMNVEV (reference sequence). J gave up 5 bases and V 6 bases, and 16 bases lay outside the gene matches. This CDR3 spans 18 amino acids. The CDR3 DNA sequence: TGTGCCAGCAGCCAGGTACCGACAGGGCGGTATGATAATTCACCCCTCCACTTT. Its translation: CASSQVPTGRYDNSPLHF.

The chain uses TRBV6-1 and TRBJ1-2, with D tentatively TRBD1 (5 bases). This CDR3 contains 15 residues. CDR1 is MNHNS, CDR2 SASEGT, per germline. V was cut by 1 base and J by 8 bases, with 17 bases left in between. CDR3 sequence: CASSEGLQVGRGYTF. The CDR3 DNA is TGTGCCAGCAGTGAAGGTCTACAGGTGGGGAGGGGCTACACCTTC.

The DNA of the CDR3 is TGTGCCATCAGTGTAAGTGGAGTAGACCAGCCCCAGCATTTT. Translated: CAISVSGVDQPQHF. This chain uses TRBV10-3 with TRBJ1-5; no reliable D call. This CDR3 has 14 residues. Per the germline V gene, CDR1 is ENHRY and CDR2 is SYGVKD. Trimming left V 4 bases short and J 7 bases short, with 14 bases between.

The CDR3 region is CASSVPGAPFF. CDR3 DNA sequence: TGTGCCAGTAGTGTCCCAGGGGCCCCTTTCTTT. The rearrangement links TRBV19 to TRBJ1-1; D possibly corresponds to TRBD1 (6 bases). CDR1 and CDR2 from the germline V gene are LNHDA and SQIVND (reference sequence). V lost 5 bases and J lost 12, with 13 bases in between. There are 11 residues in the CDR3.

This rearrangement joins TRBV15 to TRBJ1-1; maybe TRBD1 (5 bases). V was clipped by 5 bases and J by 1 base, with 8 bases between them. This CDR3 spans 13 amino acids. Germline V gene sequence: CDR1 LNHNV, CDR2 YYDKDF (reference sequence). The CDR3 nucleotides read TGTGCCACCAGCTGGGGGGAGAACACTGAAGCTTTCTTT. Its translation is CATSWGENTEAFF.

This chain uses TRBV4-2 with TRBJ1-2; unclear D gene. The ends were cut back, 4 bases at V and 4 bases at J, with 16 bases in the middle. Germline V gene sequence: CDR1 LGHNA, CDR2 YNFKEQ. CDR3 length: 15 residues. The CDR3 is CASSPRLDSSYGYTF. CDR3 bases: TGTGCCAGCAGCCCCAGATTGGACTCCAGCTATGGCTACACCTTC.

The V and J genes are TRBV29-1 and TRBJ1-4; D gene ambiguous. V shed 3 bases and J shed 7 bases, with 12 bases lying between them. Germline V gives CDR1 SQVTM, CDR2 ANQGSEA. This CDR3 is 13 amino acids long. CDR3 DNA: TGCAGCGTTGAGAGGGAAGGAAGTGAAAAACTGTTTTTT. This codes for CSVEREGSEKLFF.

This clone was detected only once. The J gene is TRBJ2-2, the V gene TRBV7-2; D perhaps matches TRBD1 (7 bases). The germline V gene has CDR1 SGHTA and CDR2 FQGNSA. This CDR3 is 18 amino acids long. V was cut by 9 bases and J by 3 bases, with 26 bases left in between. CDR3 loop: CASDQTRGAGWDTGELFF. CDR3 nucleotides: TGTGCCAGTGATCAAACCAGGGGGGCCGGATGGGACACCGGGGAGCTGTTTTTT.

The gene calls are TRBV11-2 and TRBJ1-6; 8 nucleotides agree with TRBD1. V lost 6 bases, J lost 7 bases, and 5 bases stayed unmatched. The CDR3 runs 14 residues. Germline V CDR1 and CDR2: SGHAT, FQNNGV. Here the CDR3 DNA reads TGTGCCAGCAGGCGCACAGGGGGGAATTCACCCCTCCACTTT. This gives the protein CASRRTGGNSPLHF. The full variable domain, completed using reference TRBV11-2 and TRBJ1-6, is EAGVAQSPRYKIIEKRQSVAFWCNPISGHATLYWYQQILGQGPKLLIQFQNNGVVDDSQLPKDRFSAERLKGVDSTLKIQPAKLEDSAVYLCASRRTGGNSPLHFGNGTRLTVT.

This clone was picked up one time. This sequence joins TRBV2 and TRBJ1-1, with D unclear. This CDR3 is 16 amino acids long. V was trimmed by 2 bases and J by 1 base, leaving 14 bases between them. Per germline, CDR1 SNHLY and CDR2 FYNNEI. For the CDR3, the DNA is TGTGCCAGCAGTGAAAGGCTTGGGAGGCCGAACACTGAAGCTTTCTTT. Protein sequence: CASSERLGRPNTEAFF.

This chain joins TRBV30 and TRBJ1-1, with D possibly being TRBD1 (6 bases). CDR3 size: 12 residues. Germline V gene sequence: CDR1 GTSNPN, CDR2 SVGIG (reference sequence). Trimming cost V 1 base and J 8 bases, with 11 bases left between them. The CDR3 DNA is TGTGCCTGGAGTGCCGTGGGACACGAAGCTTTCTTT. This translates into CAWSAVGHEAFF.

The table lists this clone with a few counts. This rearrangement joins TRBV19 to TRBJ1-3; possible D gene TRBD1, 6 bases. The CDR3 runs 16 residues. Trimming took 7 bases from V and 0 from J, leaving 16 bases between them. Germline CDR1 and CDR2: LNHDA and SQIVND (reference sequence). The chain's CDR3 is CASTPGVRRSGNTIYF. CDR3 nucleotide sequence: TGTGCCAGTACTCCAGGGGTCCGACGCTCTGGAAACACCATATATTTT. Full variable domain (remainder filled in from reference TRBV19 and TRBJ1-3): DGGITQSPKYLFRKEGQNVTLSCEQNLNHDAMYWYRQDPGQGLRLIYYSQIVNDFQKGDIAEGYSVSREKKESFPLTVTSAQKNPTAFYLCASTPGVRRSGNTIYFGEGSWLTVV.

The V call is TRBV4-3, the J call TRBJ1-4; 7 bases map to TRBD1. Trimming removed 3 bases from V and 5 bases from J; junction bases left unmatched: 6. The CDR3 is 15 residues long. Germline assignment: CDR1 LGHNA and CDR2 YSLEER. The CDR3 DNA sequence: TGCGCCAGCAGCCATGACTCAGGGGGGAATGAAAAACTGTTTTTT. Translation gives CASSHDSGGNEKLFF.

The rearrangement links TRBV2 to TRBJ1-1; possibly TRBD1 for D (5 bases). The V gene's germline CDR1 is SNHLY and CDR2 FYNNEI. The CDR3 loop spans 17 amino acids. V lost 3 bases to trimming and J lost 0 bases, with 17 bases between them. DNA for the CDR3: TGTGCCAGCAGTGATCCGTCGGGGACTGTACTGAACACTGAAGCTTTCTTT. It translates to CASSDPSGTVLNTEAFF. Filled out from reference TRBV2 and TRBJ1-1, the complete variable domain reads EPEVTQTPSHQVTQMGQEVILRCVPISNHLYFYWYRQILGQKVEFLVSFYNNEISEKSEIFDDQFSVERPDGSNFTLKIRSTKLEDSAMYFCASSDPSGTVLNTEAFFGQGTRLTVV.

The rearrangement joins TRBV7-3 to TRBJ2-3, with D perhaps TRBD2 (5 bases). This CDR3 has 15 residues. The germline V gene has CDR1 SGHTA and CDR2 FQGTGA. V was clipped by 0 bases and J by 2 bases, with 9 bases between them. The CDR3 DNA is TGTGCCAGCAGCTTAACGGGAGCCGCCACAGATACGCAGTATTTT. Amino acids: CASSLTGAATDTQYF.

This clone was recorded once. CDR3 in amino acids: CASSPGTGFYEQYF. CDR3 DNA: TGTGCCAGCAGCCCTGGGACAGGATTTTACGAGCAGTACTTC. The chain combines TRBV5-6 with TRBJ2-7; TRBD1 aligns across 8 bases. J gave up 4 bases and V 4 bases, and 7 bases lay outside the gene matches. Per germline, CDR1 SGHDT and CDR2 YYEEEE. The CDR3 is made up of 14 amino acids.

The V call is TRBV5-1, the J call TRBJ2-7, with 8 bases aligning to TRBD2. The CDR3 totals 16 residues. V was clipped by 7 bases and J by 3 bases; unmatched bases: 15. Germline CDR1 reads SGHRS; CDR2 reads YFSETQ. The CDR3 is CASRRLAGSKGYEQYF. In nucleotides, the CDR3 is TGCGCCAGCCGTCGCTTAGCGGGGAGTAAAGGCTACGAGCAGTACTTC.

DNA of the CDR3: TGTGCCACCAGTGATTTGCAAATGCAGGGGGGAAGTGAAAAACTGTTTTTT. Amino acids: CATSDLQMQGGSEKLFF. The rearrangement links TRBV24-1 to TRBJ1-4, with TRBD1 matching over 7 bases. The CDR3 is made up of 17 amino acids. The germline CDR1 and CDR2 sequences are KGHDR and SFDVKD. Trimming took 0 bases from V and 7 from J; bases not matched to a gene: 10.

The chain recombines TRBV7-9 with TRBJ1-1; tentative D call: TRBD1 (5 bases). The germline CDR1 and CDR2 sequences are SEHNR and FQNEAQ (reference sequence). V lost 2 bases and J lost 7, with 11 bases in between. The CDR3 loop spans 13 amino acids. The CDR3 protein is CASSLSTGLEAFF. CDR3 bases: TGTGCCAGCAGCTTAAGTACAGGCCTTGAAGCTTTCTTT.

This clone was recorded a few times. The chain joins TRBV6-5 to TRBJ1-3, with D perhaps matching TRBD1 (5 bases). The CDR3 extends over 15 amino acids. Between the trimmed V and J ends, which lost 4 bases and 0 bases, there was a span of 10 bases. Germline lookup yields CDR1 MNHEY and CDR2 SVGAGI. DNA for the CDR3: TGTGCCAGCAGTTGCCCCGACAGCTCTGGAAACACCATATATTTT. This encodes CASSCPDSSGNTIYF.

The CDR3 coding sequence is TGTGCCAGCAGCGTAGGGGGAGCAGACTACGAGCAGTACTTC. Its protein is CASSVGGADYEQYF. The chain uses TRBV9 and TRBJ2-7, with D possibly TRBD2 on 5 matching bases. The V end lost 0 bases, the J end lost 3 bases, and 10 bases lay between the germline ends. The CDR3 length is 14 residues. Per the germline V gene, CDR1 is SGDLS and CDR2 is YYNGEE. Drawing the rest from reference TRBV9 and TRBJ2-7, the complete variable domain is DSGVTQTPKHLITATGQRVTLRCSPRSGDLSVYWYQQSLDQGLQFLIQYYNGEERAKGNILERFSAQQFPDLHSELNLSSLELGDSALYFCASSVGGADYEQYFGPGTRLTVT.

The chain links TRBV5-1 to TRBJ1-4, with a weak D call TRBD1 (5 bases). This CDR3 is built from 15 residues. V dropped 6 bases and J dropped 0 bases, with 12 bases sitting between them. CDR1 and CDR2 from the germline V gene are SGHRS and YFSETQ. The CDR3: CASTYDSATNEKLFF. The DNA for the CDR3 is TGCGCCAGCACCTACGACAGCGCAACTAATGAAAAACTGTTTTTT. The full variable domain, in which reference TRBV5-1 and TRBJ1-4 provide the parts outside the CDR3, is KAGVTQTPRYLIKTRGQQVTLSCSPISGHRSVSWYQQTPGQGLQFLFEYFSETQRNKGNFPGRFSGRQFSNSRSEMNVSTLELGDSALYLCASTYDSATNEKLFFGSGTQLSVL.

This chain links TRBV5-1 with TRBJ2-3; no reliable D call. Germline assignment: CDR1 SGHRS and CDR2 YFSETQ. Trimming stripped 0 bases from V and 4 bases from J, with 9 bases between. The CDR3 sequence is 14 residues long. CDR3 residues: CASSLAGQADTQYF. CDR3 DNA sequence: TGCGCCAGCAGCTTGGCCGGTCAGGCAGATACGCAGTATTTT.